The source of this TCR beta chain is a study of human T cells and chemical hapten exposure. This clonotype has only a few counts. Germline values: CDR1 SGHDN, CDR2 FVKESK. V was clipped by 4 bases and J by 4 bases; unmatched bases: 6. This CDR3 contains 16 residues. TCRdb analysed the RACE reads with MiXCR anew, one entry per CDR3 protein. The profile shows more than 250,000 distinct CDR3 sequences, roughly 8% of them singletons. Time point specified: pre-sensitization, week 0. Treatment given: therapeutic diphenylcyclopropenone sensitization with weekly scalp DPC. The receptor was isolated from a man in his late teens or twenties with alopecia areata. Some clones in this sample may be carry-over from other donors' samples. The material was whole blood, obtained in connection with sensitization to the hapten diphenylcyclopropenone (DPC). The V call is TRBV14, the J call TRBJ2-1; TRBD2 matches at 11 bases. The chain's CDR3 is CASSRPGLAEYNEQFF. CDR3 bases: TGTGCCAGCAGCCGCCCGGGACTAGCGGAATACAATGAGCAGTTCTTC. The variable domain in full, completed from reference TRBV14 and TRBJ2-1, reads EAGVTQFPSHSVIEKGQTVTLRCDPISGHDNLYWYRRVMGKEIKFLLHFVKESKQDESGMPNNRFLAERTGGTYSTLKVQPAELEDSGVYFCASSRPGLAEYNEQFFGPGTRLTVL.